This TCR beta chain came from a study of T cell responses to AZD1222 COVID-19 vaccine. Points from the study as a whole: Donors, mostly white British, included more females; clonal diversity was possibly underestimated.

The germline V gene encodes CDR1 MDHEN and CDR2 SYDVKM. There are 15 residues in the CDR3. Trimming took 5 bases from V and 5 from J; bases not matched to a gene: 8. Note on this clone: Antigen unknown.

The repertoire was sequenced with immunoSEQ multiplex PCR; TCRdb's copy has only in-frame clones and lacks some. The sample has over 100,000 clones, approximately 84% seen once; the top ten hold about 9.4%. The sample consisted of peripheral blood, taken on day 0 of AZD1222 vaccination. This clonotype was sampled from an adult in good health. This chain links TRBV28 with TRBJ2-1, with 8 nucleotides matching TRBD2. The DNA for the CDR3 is TGTGCCAGCAGTCCGGCTGCTAGCGGGCACAATGAGCAGTTCTTC. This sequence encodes CASSPAASGHNEQFF.